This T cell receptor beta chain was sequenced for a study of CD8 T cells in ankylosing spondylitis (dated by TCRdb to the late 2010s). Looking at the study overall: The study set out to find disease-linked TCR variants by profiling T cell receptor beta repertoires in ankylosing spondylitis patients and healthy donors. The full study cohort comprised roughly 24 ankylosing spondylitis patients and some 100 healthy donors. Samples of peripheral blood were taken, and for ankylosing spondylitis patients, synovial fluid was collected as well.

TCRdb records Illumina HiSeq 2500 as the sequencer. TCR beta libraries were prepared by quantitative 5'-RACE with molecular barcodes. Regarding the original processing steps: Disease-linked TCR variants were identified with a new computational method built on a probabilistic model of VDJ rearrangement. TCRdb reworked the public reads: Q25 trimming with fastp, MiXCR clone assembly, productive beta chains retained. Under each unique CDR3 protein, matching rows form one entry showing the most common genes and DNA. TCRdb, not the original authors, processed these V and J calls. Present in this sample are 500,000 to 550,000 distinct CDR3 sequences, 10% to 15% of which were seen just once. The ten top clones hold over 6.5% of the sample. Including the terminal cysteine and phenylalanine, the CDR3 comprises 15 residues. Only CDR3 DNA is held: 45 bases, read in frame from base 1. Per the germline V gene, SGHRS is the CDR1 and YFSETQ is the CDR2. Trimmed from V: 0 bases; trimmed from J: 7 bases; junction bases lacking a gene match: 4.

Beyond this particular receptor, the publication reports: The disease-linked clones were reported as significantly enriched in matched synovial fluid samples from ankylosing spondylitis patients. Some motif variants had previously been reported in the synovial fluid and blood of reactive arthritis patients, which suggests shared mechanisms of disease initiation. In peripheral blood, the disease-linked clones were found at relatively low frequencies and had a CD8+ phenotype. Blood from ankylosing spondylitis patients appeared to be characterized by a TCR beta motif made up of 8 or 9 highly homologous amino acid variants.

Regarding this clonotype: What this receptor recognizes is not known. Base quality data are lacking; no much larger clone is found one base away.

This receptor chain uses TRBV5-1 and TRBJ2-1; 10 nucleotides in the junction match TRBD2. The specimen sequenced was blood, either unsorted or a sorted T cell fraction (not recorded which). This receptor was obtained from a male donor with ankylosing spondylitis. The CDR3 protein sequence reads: CASSLVLAGENEQFF. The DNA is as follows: TGCGCCAGCAGCTTGGTGCTAGCGGGAGAGAATGAGCAGTTCTTC.